A selection of T cell receptor beta chains follows, all from one sample in a study of spatial heterogeneity in lung cancer. From the 5' RACE reads, TCRdb called clonotypes with MiXCR, one entry per CDR3 protein. The sample yields 23,000 or so distinct CDR3 sequences, under 6.5% seen once. The sample in question was lung tumor tissue, obtained at surgery. All receptors derive from a male donor with early-stage non-small cell lung cancer. The CDR3 runs from the conserved cysteine through the conserved F or W. D genes are given only for firm matches. The size of a clone is reported for some rows only, either as once, few or many, or as a class for expanded clones.

clone_size	v_call	d_call	j_call	cdr3_nt	cdr3_aa
many	TRBV28	-	TRBJ2-1	TGTGCCAGCAGCCTAAAAAGCACGGATGAGCAGTTCTTC	CASSLKSTDEQFF
-	TRBV20-1	TRBD1	TRBJ2-3	TGCAGTGCTCCCGCCACAGGGGGGACCACAGATACGCAGTATTTT	CSAPATGGTTDTQYF
many	TRBV7-2	-	TRBJ2-2	TGTGCCAGCAGCTCAGGATACACCGGGGAGCTGTTTTTT	CASSSGYTGELFF
many	TRBV7-2	-	TRBJ2-5	TGTGCCAGCAGCTCTTCGTGGCAGAAAGAGACCCAGTACTTC	CASSSSWQKETQYF
-	TRBV18	-	TRBJ2-1	TGTGCCGGGCTACCCCAGAGTGGCAATGAGCAGTTCTTC	CAGLPQSGNEQFF
many	TRBV12-3/TRBV12-4	TRBD1	TRBJ1-5	TGTGCCAGCAGTCCAGGACAGGGGAAAACTAGTCAGCCCCAGCATTTT	CASSPGQGKTSQPQHF
few	TRBV12-3/TRBV12-4	-	TRBJ2-1	TGTGCCAGCAGTTTAGCTTCGGGACGAAAAAATGAGCAGTTCTTC	CASSLASGRKNEQFF
many	TRBV11-2	-	TRBJ2-2	TGTGCCAGCAGCTTAGTAGGGGGAGCACCCGGGGAGCTGTTTTTT	CASSLVGGAPGELFF
few	TRBV6-5	-	TRBJ1-1	TGTGCCACCTTAGTTAGCGGGTGGAACACTGAAGCTTTCTTT	CATLVSGWNTEAFF
many	TRBV11-2	TRBD2	TRBJ2-3	TGTGCCAGCAGCTTAGTGTCCCCCGCGGGGGGGCCGAGGGATACGCAGTATTTT	CASSLVSPAGGPRDTQYF
many	TRBV5-1	-	TRBJ2-5	TGCGCCAGCAGCTTTATGACAGCTACTCCCCAAGAGACCCAGTACTTC	CASSFMTATPQETQYF
few	TRBV6-5	TRBD2	TRBJ2-2	TGTGCCAGCAGTAGGACTAGCGACACCGGGGAGCTGTTTTTT	CASSRTSDTGELFF
few	TRBV5-1	TRBD1	TRBJ2-1	TGCGCCAGCAGCCCGGGACAGGACGTTAATGAGCAGTTCTTC	CASSPGQDVNEQFF
few	TRBV9	-	TRBJ2-7	TGTGCCAGCAGCGTAGATGGGTACTACGAGCAGTACTTC	CASSVDGYYEQYF
many	TRBV29-1	-	TRBJ1-1	TGCAGCGGGGGACAGAACACTGAAGCTTTCTTT	CSGGQNTEAFF
many	TRBV4-3	TRBD2	TRBJ2-3	TGCGCCAGCAGCCAAGAGGCGGGAGCGTCAGATACGCAGTATTTT	CASSQEAGASDTQYF
many	TRBV30	TRBD2	TRBJ2-3	TGTGCCTGGAATAGCGGGGGGTCTGTAGATACGCAGTATTTT	CAWNSGGSVDTQYF
many	TRBV28	-	TRBJ2-1	TGTGCCAGCAATTCGGCGGGGGCAATCCCCTACAATGAGCAGTTCTTC	CASNSAGAIPYNEQFF
many	TRBV20-1	-	TRBJ1-3	TGCAGTGCTAGAGGCCCGGGAGGATGGGGAAACACCATATATTTT	CSARGPGGWGNTIYF
few	TRBV5-5	-	TRBJ1-4	TGTGCCAGCAGCTCCTATGAAAAACTGTTTTTT	CASSSYEKLFF